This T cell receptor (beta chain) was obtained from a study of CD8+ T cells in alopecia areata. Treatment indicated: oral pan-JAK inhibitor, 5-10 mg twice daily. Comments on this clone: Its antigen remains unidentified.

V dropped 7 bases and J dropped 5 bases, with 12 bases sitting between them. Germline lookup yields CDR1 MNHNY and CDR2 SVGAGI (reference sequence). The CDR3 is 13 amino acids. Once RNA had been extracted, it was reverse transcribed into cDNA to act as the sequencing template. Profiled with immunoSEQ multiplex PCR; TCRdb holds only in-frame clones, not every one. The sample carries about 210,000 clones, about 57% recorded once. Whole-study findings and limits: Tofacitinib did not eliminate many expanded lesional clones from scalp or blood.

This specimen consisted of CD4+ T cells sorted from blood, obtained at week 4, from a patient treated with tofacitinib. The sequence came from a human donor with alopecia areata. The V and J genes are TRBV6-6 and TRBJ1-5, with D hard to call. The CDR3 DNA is TGTGCCAGCATGGGAATGGCCGATCAGCCCCAGCATTTT. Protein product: CASMGMADQPQHF.